The source of this TCR beta chain is a study of synovial regulatory T cells in juvenile arthritis. For the study at large: One patient received methotrexate plus infliximab; one lacked treatment information.

Median age 11.6 years (about 2.4-25); median disease duration approximately 7 years (0.2-19.1). To note about this clone: Its antigen is not known.

Using immunoSEQ multiplex PCR, the repertoire was profiled, and TCRdb retains in-frame clones only, with some absent. The clone table shows over 7,500 clones, with the ten largest holding just over 0.7%. Overall study results and limits: CDR3 overlap with synovial Tregs was higher for iaTregs than other blood Tregs. Synovial Teff and blood CPL repertoires partially overlapped with iaTreg TCR repertoires, which were largely patient-private.

The CDR3 extends over 16 amino acids. This entry has no DNA. CDR1 and CDR2 (germline): MNHNY, SVGAGI (reference sequence). This TCR came from a donor younger than 30 with juvenile idiopathic arthritis. This sequence joins TRBV6-6 and TRBJ2-1; TCRdb's D call of TRBD2 is untestable without DNA. The source material was Treg cells from blood. Specified subset: remaining (HLA-DR-negative) circulating blood Treg cells. CDR3 region: CASSYSTGSSYNEQFF.